This TCR beta chain was documented in a study of technical replicates of blood from a handful of donors. Germline V gives CDR1 MNHEY, CDR2 SMNVEV (reference sequence). The CDR3 runs 13 residues. V was clipped by 4 bases and J by 4 bases, with 10 bases between them. This clone appeared once. This table comes from immunoSEQ multiplex PCR, and its TCRdb copy is limited to in-frame clones, with some not included. The repertoire holds approximately 78,000 clones, with about 95% as singletons. J is TRBJ1-2 and V is TRBV27, with D possibly matching TRBD1 (6 bases). This receptor was obtained from a human donor in good health. Source material: T cells isolated from PBMCs. This CDR3 reads CASSYSDSYGYTF. DNA of the CDR3: TGTGCCAGCAGTTACTCGGACAGCTATGGCTACACCTTC.